These 13 T cell receptor beta chains originate from one sample sequenced in a study of blood T cell repertoires in COVID-19. The assay was immunoSEQ multiplex PCR, and TCRdb's table has in-frame clones only and misses some. The sample holds about 56,000 clones, roughly four fifths seen once. Specimen: peripheral blood. The receptors come from a woman of 80 years or more with acute or convalescent COVID-19.

This sequence joins TRBV3-1 (or the pseudogene TRBV3-2) and TRBJ2-5; 12 bases are shared with TRBD2. CDR3 length: 16 amino acids. The ends lost 1 base at V and 2 bases at J; junction bases unmatched: 2. Germline assignment: CDR1 LGHDT and CDR2 YNNKEL (reference sequence). CDR3 DNA: TGTGCCAGCAGCCAAGGACTAGCGGGGGCTCAAGAGACCCAGTACTTC. It codes for CASSQGLAGAQETQYF.

This clone was seen only once. The chain carries TRBV5-1 and TRBJ1-4; possible D gene TRBD1, 6 bases. This CDR3 is built from 18 residues. Germline values: CDR1 SGHRS, CDR2 YFSETQ. Trimming removed 0 bases from V and 0 bases from J, with 15 bases in between. CDR3 in amino acids: CASSLVATGSPTNEKLFF. The CDR3 region has the DNA TGCGCCAGCAGCTTGGTGGCGACAGGCTCCCCAACTAATGAAAAACTGTTTTTT. The variable domain in full, with the rest retrieved from reference TRBV5-1 and TRBJ1-4, is KAGVTQTPRYLIKTRGQQVTLSCSPISGHRSVSWYQQTPGQGLQFLFEYFSETQRNKGNFPGRFSGRQFSNSRSEMNVSTLELGDSALYLCASSLVATGSPTNEKLFFGSGTQLSVL.

CDR3 amino acids: CASSLGTSGLEQYF. CDR3 nucleotide sequence: TGTGCCAGCAGCCTAGGGACTAGCGGGCTCGAGCAGTACTTC. V and J are TRBV5-4 and TRBJ2-7; 12 bases fit TRBD2. Looked up from germline, CDR1 is SGHNT and CDR2 is YYREEE (reference sequence). The CDR3 consists of 14 residues. V was pared by 4 bases and J by 6 bases, with 5 bases of the junction left unmatched. Drawing the rest from reference TRBV5-4 and TRBJ2-7, the complete variable domain is ETGVTQSPTHLIKTRGQQVTLRCSSQSGHNTVSWYQQALGQGPQFIFQYYREEENGRGNFPPRFSGLQFPNYSSELNVNALELDDSALYLCASSLGTSGLEQYFGPGTRLTVT.

V is TRBV7-9 and J is TRBJ1-4, with TRBD1 matching 7 bases. Germline trimming cut 5 bases from V and 5 bases from J; bases unmatched to any gene: 5. The CDR3 loop spans 14 amino acids. Per germline, CDR1 SEHNR and CDR2 FQNEAQ (reference sequence). The chain's CDR3 is CASSRTGPNEKLFF. DNA for the CDR3: TGTGCCAGCAGCCGGACAGGCCCGAATGAAAAACTGTTTTTT.

V is TRBV5-1 and J is TRBJ2-5; no reliable D call. The CDR3 has 14 residues. V shed 1 base and J shed 1 base, with 8 bases lying between them. Per germline, CDR1 SGHRS and CDR2 YFSETQ. CDR3 protein: CASSLYGVQETQYF. CDR3 DNA: TGCGCCAGCAGCTTGTACGGAGTCCAAGAGACCCAGTACTTC.

The chain combines TRBV6-5 with TRBJ2-5; possibly TRBD2 for D (6 bases). CDR3 length: 14 amino acids. Germline V lookup: CDR1 MNHEY, CDR2 SVGAGI. V was cut by 4 bases and J by 1 base, with 10 bases left in between. The CDR3 DNA reads TGTGCCAGCAGTTGGGGACTCTTCCAAGAGACCCAGTACTTC. It encodes CASSWGLFQETQYF.

V gene TRBV27 combines with J gene TRBJ2-1, with 7 bases lining up with TRBD2. In germline, CDR1 is MNHEY, CDR2 SMNVEV (reference sequence). With 6 bases clipped from V and 9 bases from J, the junction kept 11 bases outside the gene matches. The length of the CDR3 is 14 residues. CDR3 nucleotides: TGTGCCAGCAGGGCCCGGACTAGGGTTGTTGAGCAGTTCTTC. Its translation: CASRARTRVVEQFF.

The V call is TRBV28, the J call TRBJ1-2; D is unresolved. The CDR3 contains 10 residues. V shed 8 bases and J shed 11 bases, with 12 bases lying between them. In germline, CDR1 is MDHEN, CDR2 SYDVKM. The CDR3 region has the DNA TGTGCCAGCTATTATACCGGTTACACCTTC. This sequence encodes CASYYTGYTF.

The count of this clone is one. This sequence joins TRBV5-1 and TRBJ2-1; TRBD2 matches at 9 bases. CDR1 and CDR2 (germline): SGHRS, YFSETQ. The CDR3 consists of 15 residues. The V gene end was trimmed by 0 bases and the J gene end by 7 bases; junction bases not matched to a gene: 5. In nucleotides, the CDR3 is TGCGCCAGCAGCTTGGCGGTTAGCGGGGGTAATGAGCAGTTCTTC. As protein: CASSLAVSGGNEQFF.

This chain links TRBV5-6 with TRBJ1-1; 7 bases agree with TRBD1. CDR1 SGHDT and CDR2 YYEEEE come from the germline V gene. The CDR3 loop spans 15 amino acids. With V trimmed by 0 bases and J by 1 base, 3 bases remained unmatched. The CDR3 DNA reads TGTGCCAGCAGCTTGGGCCCAGGGGGGAACACTGAAGCTTTCTTT. It is translated as CASSLGPGGNTEAFF.

The CDR3 region is CASAHRGQGSYEQYF. CDR3 in DNA: TGTGCCAGCGCCCACCGCGGACAGGGGTCCTACGAGCAGTACTTC. This chain links TRBV5-4 with TRBJ2-7, with TRBD1 matching over 9 bases. CDR1 SGHNT and CDR2 YYREEE come from the germline V gene (reference sequence). Trimming took 7 bases from V and 1 from J; bases not matched to a gene: 9. This CDR3 contains 15 residues.

The V and J genes are TRBV5-1 and TRBJ1-5; no reliable D call. The germline CDR1 and CDR2 sequences are SGHRS and YFSETQ. The CDR3 has 14 residues. V was clipped by 0 bases and J by 6 bases, with 10 bases between them. CDR3 coding DNA: TGCGCCAGCAGCTTGGTGTCAGATGCTCAGCCCCAGCATTTT. Protein: CASSLVSDAQPQHF.

This chain uses TRBV2 with TRBJ1-2, with D possibly TRBD1 on 5 matching bases. The CDR3 loop spans 15 amino acids. V dropped 5 bases and J dropped 8 bases, with 21 bases sitting between them. Germline V gene lookup returns CDR1 SNHLY and CDR2 FYNNEI. The CDR3 spells CASSLTDPPYRGYTF. CDR3 in DNA: TGTGCCAGCAGTTTGACAGACCCGCCCTATCGAGGCTACACCTTC.